The clone carrying this T cell receptor (beta chain) was seen repeatedly, ten times or more. The source of the sample is a study of T-cell reconstitution after alpha-beta-depleted transplantation in children. After removal of 1 base from V and 5 bases from J, the junction contained 12 bases not matched to a gene. The CDR3 spans 18 residues. Germline V CDR1 and CDR2: SGHDN, FVKESK. Preparing the TCRbeta library involved the use of unique molecular identifiers. MiXCR, applied by TCRdb to the PCR reads, yields one record per CDR3 protein. The table includes 200,000 to 250,000 distinct CDR3 sequences, approximately 9.5% detected once.

The chain employs TRBV14 and TRBJ1-4; 8 nucleotides line up with TRBD1. The sample consisted of PBMCs from the stem cell graft donor, taken from the stem cell graft. The clonotype was recovered from a human donor who donated a stem cell graft to a child with acute lymphoblastic leukemia. CDR3 amino acids: CASSQARGLDSWNEKLFF. As DNA, the CDR3 is TGTGCCAGCAGCCAAGCCAGGGGGCTGGACTCTTGGAATGAAAAACTGTTTTTT.